One T cell receptor beta chain is described in this entry. Its target is not known. This CDR3 has 14 amino acids. V was pared by 5 bases and J by 0 bases, with 7 bases between. Germline-derived CDR1 and CDR2 are KGHDR and SFDVKD. The data stem from a study of T cell responses to AZD1222 COVID-19 vaccine. Data came from immunoSEQ multiplex PCR; TCRdb stores just in-frame clones and leaves some out. This table has about 140,000 clones, about 89% appearing once. Study-level points and caveats: Without day 14 samples, only post-peak T cell repertoires were studied.

This TCR was sampled from an adult who received the MenACWY meningococcal vaccine as a control. The gene calls are TRBV24-1 and TRBJ1-5; D unclear. The specimen comprised peripheral blood, sampled 28 days after the second dose of the MenACWY control vaccine. CDR3 in amino acids: CATSAGSSNQPQHF. CDR3 sequence (DNA): TGTGCCACCAGTGCCGGTAGTAGCAATCAGCCCCAGCATTTT.